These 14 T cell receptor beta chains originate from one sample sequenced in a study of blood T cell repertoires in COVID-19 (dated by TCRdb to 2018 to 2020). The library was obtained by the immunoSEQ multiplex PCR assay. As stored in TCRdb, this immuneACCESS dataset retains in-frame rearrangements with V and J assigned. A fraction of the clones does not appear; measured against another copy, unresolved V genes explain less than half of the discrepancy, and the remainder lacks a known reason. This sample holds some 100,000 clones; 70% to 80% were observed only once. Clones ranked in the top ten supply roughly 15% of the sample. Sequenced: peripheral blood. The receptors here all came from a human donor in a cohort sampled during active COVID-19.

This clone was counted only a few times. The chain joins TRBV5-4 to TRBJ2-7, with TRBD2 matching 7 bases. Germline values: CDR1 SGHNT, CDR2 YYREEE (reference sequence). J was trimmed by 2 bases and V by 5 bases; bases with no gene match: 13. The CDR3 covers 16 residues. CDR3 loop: CASSPERDLPAYEQYF. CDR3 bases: TGTGCCAGCAGTCCGGAGCGGGACCTCCCTGCCTACGAGCAGTACTTC.

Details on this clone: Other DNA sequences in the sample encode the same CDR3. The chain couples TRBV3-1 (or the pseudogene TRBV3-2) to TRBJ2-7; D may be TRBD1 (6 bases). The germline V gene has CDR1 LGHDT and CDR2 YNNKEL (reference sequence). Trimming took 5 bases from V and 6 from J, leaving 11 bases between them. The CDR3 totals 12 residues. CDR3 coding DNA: TGTGCCAGCAGCTACAGGGCTGTCGAGCAGTACTTC. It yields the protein CASSYRAVEQYF.

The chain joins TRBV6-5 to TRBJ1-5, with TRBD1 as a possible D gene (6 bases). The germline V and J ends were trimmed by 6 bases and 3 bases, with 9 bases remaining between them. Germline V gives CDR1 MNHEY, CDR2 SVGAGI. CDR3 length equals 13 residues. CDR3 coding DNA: TGTGCCAGCAGGGACAGCTTCAATCAGCCCCAGCATTTT. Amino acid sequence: CASRDSFNQPQHF.

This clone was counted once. CDR3 loop: CASSSPAGSGTDTQYF. The CDR3 DNA reads as TGTGCCAGCAGCTCACCAGCGGGGTCGGGCACAGATACGCAGTATTTT. The gene calls are TRBV11-2 and TRBJ2-3; 7 bases are a match to TRBD2. CDR1 is SGHAT and CDR2 is FQNNGV in the germline V gene. V trimming: 4 bases; J trimming: 1 base; junction bases outside the gene matches: 8. The CDR3 extends over 16 amino acids.

This CDR3 reads CAISGVGGYNEQFF. CDR3 DNA: TGTGCCATCAGCGGGGTCGGTGGCTACAATGAGCAGTTCTTC. V and J are TRBV10-3 and TRBJ2-1, with D maybe TRBD2 (5 bases). Per germline, CDR1 ENHRY and CDR2 SYGVKD. This CDR3 spans 14 amino acids. The V and J ends lost 6 bases and 3 bases respectively, with 12 bases between them.

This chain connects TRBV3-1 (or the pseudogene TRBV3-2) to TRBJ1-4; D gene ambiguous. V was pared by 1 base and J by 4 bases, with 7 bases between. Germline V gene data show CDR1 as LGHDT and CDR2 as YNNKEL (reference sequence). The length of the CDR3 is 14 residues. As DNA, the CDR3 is TGTGCCAGCAGCCAAGCAACAGTTAATGAAAAACTGTTTTTT. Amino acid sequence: CASSQATVNEKLFF.

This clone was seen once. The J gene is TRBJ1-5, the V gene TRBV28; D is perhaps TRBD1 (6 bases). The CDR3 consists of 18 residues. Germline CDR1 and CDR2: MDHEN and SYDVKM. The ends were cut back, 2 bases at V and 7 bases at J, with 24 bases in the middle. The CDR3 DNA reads TGTGCCAGCAGTTTAATGGGGGGGGCAGGGAGTCAAAGGCAGCCCCAGCATTTT. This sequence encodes CASSLMGGAGSQRQPQHF.

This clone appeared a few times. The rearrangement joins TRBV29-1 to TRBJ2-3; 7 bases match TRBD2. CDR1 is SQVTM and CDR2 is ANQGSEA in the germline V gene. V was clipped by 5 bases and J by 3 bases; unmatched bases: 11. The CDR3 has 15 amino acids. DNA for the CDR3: TGCAGCGTTTCTGGCGGGGGAAGCAGGACAGATACGCAGTATTTT. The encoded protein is CSVSGGGSRTDTQYF.

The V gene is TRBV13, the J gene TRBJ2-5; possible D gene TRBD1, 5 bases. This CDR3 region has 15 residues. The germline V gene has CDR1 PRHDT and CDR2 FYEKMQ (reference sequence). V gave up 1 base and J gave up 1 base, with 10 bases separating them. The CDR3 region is CASSLAQTAQETQYF. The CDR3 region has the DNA TGTGCCAGCAGCTTAGCCCAGACAGCCCAAGAGACCCAGTACTTC.

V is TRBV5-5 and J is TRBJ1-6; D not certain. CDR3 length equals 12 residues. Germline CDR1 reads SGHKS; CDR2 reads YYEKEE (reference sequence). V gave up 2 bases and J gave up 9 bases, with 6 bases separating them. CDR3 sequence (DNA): TGTGCCAGCAGCTTTTCAGGTTCACCCCTCCACTTT. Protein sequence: CASSFSGSPLHF.

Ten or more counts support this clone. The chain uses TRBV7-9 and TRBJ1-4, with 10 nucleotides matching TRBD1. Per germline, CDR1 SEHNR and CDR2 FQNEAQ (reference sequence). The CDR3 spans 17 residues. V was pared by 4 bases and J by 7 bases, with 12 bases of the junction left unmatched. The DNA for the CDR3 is TGTGCCAGCAGCTCGACAGGGGGCGCGGGGTGGAGTGAAAAACTGTTTTTT. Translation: CASSSTGGAGWSEKLFF.

Here the CDR3 DNA reads TGTGCCAGCAGTGAATGGGGCAGTGAGACAGCCCAGCATTTT. Translation: CASSEWGSETAQHF. This chain links TRBV25-1 with TRBJ1-5, with TRBD1 as a possible D gene (5 bases). Trimming stripped 1 base from V and 11 bases from J, with 15 bases between. Germline values: CDR1 MGHDK, CDR2 SYGVNS. CDR3 length: 14 amino acids.

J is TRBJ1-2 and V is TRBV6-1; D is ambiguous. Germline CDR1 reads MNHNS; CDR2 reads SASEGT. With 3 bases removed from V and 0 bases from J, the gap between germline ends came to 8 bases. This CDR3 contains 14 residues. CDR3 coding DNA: TGTGCCAGCAGTGAGCTGGTAGCTAACTATGGCTACACCTTC. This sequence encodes CASSELVANYGYTF.

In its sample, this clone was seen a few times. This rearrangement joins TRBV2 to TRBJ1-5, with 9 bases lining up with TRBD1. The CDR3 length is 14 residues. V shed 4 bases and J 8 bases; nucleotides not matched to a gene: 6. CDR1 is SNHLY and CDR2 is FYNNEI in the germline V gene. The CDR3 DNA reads TGTGCCAGCAGTGTGACAGGGGGAGTAAAGCCCCAGCATTTT. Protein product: CASSVTGGVKPQHF.